This T cell receptor (beta chain) is from a study of T cells after yellow fever vaccination. About the study: Low-cell-number fractions underwent preparation using SMART-Seq v4 Ultra Low Input. Study-wide results and caveats: It was a small share of clonotypes that appeared in both CD4 and CD8 compartments. The secondary response was weaker but peaked faster, day 5 versus 15. Reappearance after the booster was seen for most primary-vaccination clones, at more than 95% CD4 and about 90% CD8.

Only a few counts were recorded for this clonotype. Its matching antigen is unknown. CDR3 length: 14 residues. V was pared by 6 bases and J by 2 bases, with 10 bases of the junction left unmatched. Germline V CDR1 and CDR2: DFQATT, SNEGSKA (reference sequence). TCRdb re-called the 5' RACE reads with MiXCR, one entry per CDR3 protein. Found here are about 160,000 distinct CDR3 sequences, 6% to 7.5% of them singletons; the top ten hold roughly 2.5%. The rearrangement links TRBV20-1 to TRBJ2-7, with 7 nucleotides matching TRBD1. This TCR came from a man younger than 35 who received the YFV17D yellow fever vaccine. This specimen consisted of CD4+ T cells sorted from PBMCs, obtained more than 4 days after the first yellow fever vaccination. CDR3 sequence: CSAQTGVLAYEQYF. The CDR3 nucleotides are TGCAGTGCCCAAACAGGGGTATTGGCCTACGAGCAGTACTTC.